What follows are 2 T cell receptor beta chains derived from one specimen sequenced in a study of cytomegalovirus exposure and HLA in healthy donors. Both 60 Vbeta primers and 13 Jbeta primers went into the PCR. Profiling relied on immunoSEQ multiplex PCR, and the TCRdb table lists in-frame clones only, not all of them. Of roughly 140,000 clones detected, approximately 80% appear once; the ten largest clones hold 2.5% to 3.5%. The sample was PBMCs. Source of these receptors: a female donor in good health and CMV-seronegative.

This clone has a handful of counts. The chain joins TRBV4-3 to TRBJ2-1; a weak D match, TRBD1 (5 bases). This CDR3 contains 15 residues. Germline loops: CDR1 LGHNA, CDR2 YSLEER. Trimming left V 1 base short and J 3 bases short, with 10 bases between. DNA for the CDR3: TGCGCCAGCAGCCAAGTCTTGCAGGGCTACAATGAGCAGTTCTTC. As protein: CASSQVLQGYNEQFF.

The V and J genes are TRBV28 and TRBJ1-2; D possibly corresponds to TRBD1 (6 bases). Germline-derived CDR1 and CDR2 are MDHEN and SYDVKM. The CDR3 consists of 14 residues. V was clipped by 4 bases and J by 6 bases, with 15 bases between them. The CDR3 coding sequence is TGTGCCAGCAGTTCGGCCAGGGGAGTGGATGGCTACACCTTC. Translation gives CASSSARGVDGYTF.